This T cell receptor beta chain is drawn from a study of blood T cell repertoires in COVID-19. On the study more broadly: Researchers got acute and convalescent COVID-19 samples from the United States, Italy and Spain. T cells, B-cell-depleted T cells, or PBMCs supplied cDNA or gDNA.

This CDR3 has 13 amino acids. Per the germline V gene, CDR1 is SGHNT and CDR2 is YENEEA. The J segment lost 7 bases and the V segment lost 7 bases, leaving 6 bases of the junction unmatched. Original handling: Reference gene primer amplification gave nucleated cell count estimates. The protocol was immunoSEQ multiplex PCR, while the TCRdb copy is restricted to in-frame clones and leaves out a portion. V, J and clone size derive from that table, while D and trimming were established from the DNA sequence. The sample lists over 150,000 clones, 78% occurring once. The receptor's source is a man of 80 years or more with acute or convalescent COVID-19. The chain uses TRBV11-3 and TRBJ2-4, with TRBD1 matching 8 bases. Sequencing was done on a sample of peripheral blood. The CDR3 coding sequence is TGTGCCAGCACCTTGCAGGGGGCGAACATTCAGTACTTC. Amino acid sequence: CASTLQGANIQYF.